These 12 T cell receptor beta chains originate from one sample sequenced in a study of blood T cell repertoires in COVID-19. Clones were sequenced by immunoSEQ multiplex PCR, and TCRdb holds only the in-frame ones, with some missing. The sample consists of about 43,000 clones, approximately 80% of them appearing once. The specimen was peripheral blood. Every receptor here comes from a woman aged 55-75 years with acute or convalescent COVID-19.

The chain joins TRBV5-1 to TRBJ1-1; TRBD1 might be the D (5 bases). The length of the CDR3 is 14 residues. Germline assignment: CDR1 SGHRS and CDR2 YFSETQ. The germline V and J ends were trimmed by 0 bases and 4 bases, with 10 bases remaining between them. The CDR3 loop reads CASSLAGRGTEAFF. The CDR3 DNA reads as TGCGCCAGCAGCTTGGCAGGGCGGGGCACTGAAGCTTTCTTT. Drawing the rest from reference TRBV5-1 and TRBJ1-1, the complete variable domain is KAGVTQTPRYLIKTRGQQVTLSCSPISGHRSVSWYQQTPGQGLQFLFEYFSETQRNKGNFPGRFSGRQFSNSRSEMNVSTLELGDSALYLCASSLAGRGTEAFFGQGTRLTVV.

The V call is TRBV4-2, the J call TRBJ2-7, with 7 bases lining up with TRBD1. Per germline, CDR1 LGHNA and CDR2 YNFKEQ. V shed 0 bases and J 0 bases; nucleotides not matched to a gene: 11. The CDR3 extends over 18 amino acids. CDR3 bases: TGTGCCAGCAGCCAAGACCCTACCCGGACAGGTAGCTCCTACGAGCAGTACTTC. Its translation is CASSQDPTRTGSSYEQYF.

V and J are TRBV6-5 and TRBJ1-6; weak D call: TRBD1 (5 bases). Germline V lookup: CDR1 MNHEY, CDR2 SVGAGI. Trimming cost V 6 bases and J 7 bases, with 16 bases left between them. The CDR3 length is 15 residues. CDR3 sequence (DNA): TGTGCCAGCAGGAAGAATCGCAGGGTGAATTCACCCCTCCACTTT. This gives the protein CASRKNRRVNSPLHF.

CDR3 bases: TGTGCCAGCAGCTTATTTAGCGGGGGGCGAGGGATTCAGTACTTC. It encodes CASSLFSGGRGIQYF. The chain combines TRBV7-2 with TRBJ2-4, with 10 nucleotides matching TRBD2. This CDR3 is 15 amino acids long. From germline, CDR1 is SGHTA and CDR2 FQGNSA. V trimming: 2 bases; J trimming: 10 bases; junction bases outside the gene matches: 8.

The chain has TRBV4-1 and TRBJ2-7, with 8 bases that match TRBD1. The J segment lost 2 bases and the V segment lost 4 bases, leaving 4 bases of the junction unmatched. CDR1 is MGHRA and CDR2 is YSYEKL in the germline V gene. The CDR3 runs 14 residues. The CDR3 DNA reads as TGCGCCAGCAGCCGAGTACAGGGGGCCTACGAGCAGTACTTC. As protein: CASSRVQGAYEQYF.

This clone appeared a few times. V usage is TRBV6-2 or TRBV6-3 and J usage is TRBJ1-5; D remains unclear. V was cut by 2 bases and J by 8 bases, with 10 bases left in between. The CDR3 loop spans 13 amino acids. In germline, CDR1 is MNHEY, CDR2 SVGEGT. CDR3 loop: CASSYTLYKPQHF. DNA of the CDR3: TGTGCCAGCAGTTACACGCTGTACAAGCCCCAGCATTTT.

This chain connects TRBV19 to TRBJ1-2, with D perhaps TRBD1 (5 bases). Trimming took off 5 bases at V and 6 bases at J, with 10 bases between the two ends. This CDR3 is 12 amino acids long. Germline V CDR1 and CDR2: LNHDA, SQIVND (reference sequence). The CDR3 DNA is TGTGCCAGTAGTGACAGTCCCAATGGCTACACCTTC. This codes for CASSDSPNGYTF. The full variable domain, its missing parts supplied by reference TRBV19 and TRBJ1-2, is DGGITQSPKYLFRKEGQNVTLSCEQNLNHDAMYWYRQDPGQGLRLIYYSQIVNDFQKGDIAEGYSVSREKKESFPLTVTSAQKNPTAFYLCASSDSPNGYTFGSGTRLTVV.

The chain uses TRBV19 and TRBJ1-1, with D possibly TRBD1 on 6 matching bases. Trimming removed 4 bases at V and 9 bases at J, with 12 bases between. Germline-derived CDR1 and CDR2 are LNHDA and SQIVND (reference sequence). CDR3 length equals 12 residues. The CDR3, as DNA: TGTGCCAGTAGTACGGGACATTTAAAAGCTTTCTTT. Protein: CASSTGHLKAFF.

The rearrangement joins TRBV3-1 (or the pseudogene TRBV3-2) to TRBJ2-1; D not certain. Trimming stripped 2 bases from V and 7 bases from J, with 12 bases between. Germline V CDR1 and CDR2: LGHDT, YNNKEL (reference sequence). CDR3 length: 14 residues. The CDR3 DNA is TGTGCCAGCAGCCAATCGCTAGTTTTAAATGAGCAGTTCTTC. Translated, it gives CASSQSLVLNEQFF.

V gene TRBV4-1 combines with J gene TRBJ2-3, with no clear D. Germline loops: CDR1 MGHRA, CDR2 YSYEKL. The CDR3 is 12 residues long. The ends were cut back, 3 bases at V and 4 bases at J, with 5 bases in the middle. CDR3 DNA sequence: TGCGCCAGCAGCCACGGAGCAGATACGCAGTATTTT. Protein product: CASSHGADTQYF.

This clone was recorded once. The V gene is TRBV7-3, the J gene TRBJ2-1; TRBD2 aligns across 7 bases. The length of the CDR3 is 13 residues. Germline CDR1 is SGHTA and CDR2 is FQGTGA. Trimming removed 3 bases from V and 5 bases from J; junction bases left unmatched: 1. The CDR3: CASSFSGDNEQFF. For the CDR3, the DNA is TGTGCCAGCAGCTTCAGCGGGGACAATGAGCAGTTCTTC.

This chain connects TRBV5-8 to TRBJ1-2; the D is unclear. The CDR3 runs 13 residues. Germline V gene lookup returns CDR1 SGHTS and CDR2 YDEGEE. The V end was cut by 6 bases, the J end by 2 bases, with 11 bases between. CDR3 DNA sequence: TGTGCCAGCATGGCAGGAAACAACTATGGCTACACCTTC. Protein: CASMAGNNYGYTF.